Sequencing of this T cell receptor beta chain was carried out in a study of blood T cell repertoires in COVID-19. V lost 4 bases to trimming and J lost 4 bases, with 14 bases between them. The CDR3 runs to 16 residues. Germline V gene sequence: CDR1 MNHNS, CDR2 SASEGT. Sequencing used immunoSEQ multiplex PCR; TCRdb keeps in-frame clones, though not all of them. The sample contains about 87,000 clones, over 70% of which appear only once. The origin of this receptor is a woman between 45 and 60 years old with acute or convalescent COVID-19. Sample: peripheral blood. The chain carries TRBV6-1 and TRBJ1-6, with a possible D match to TRBD1 (6 bases). In DNA, the CDR3 is TGTGCCAGCAGTGTCGCAGGGGCTGCTTATAATTCACCCCTCCACTTT. This gives the protein CASSVAGAAYNSPLHF.